This T cell receptor beta chain was profiled in a study of T cell repertoires in cytomegalovirus infection. Whole-study context: Signatures in public TCR beta sequences pointed to both CMV infection and matching HLA type. General study findings and limits: There were HLA-C-restricted CMV-specific TCR beta clonotypes dominating the ex vivo response.

This clonotype was counted only a few times. Its antigen is unknown. TCRdb fed the reads into MiXCR, producing one record per CDR3 protein. The table shows fewer than 60,000 distinct CDR3 sequences, with about 20% occurring only once. CDR3 length: 17 amino acids. Germline-derived CDR1 and CDR2 are SGHTA and FQGNSA. Losses at the gene ends were 4 bases for V and 9 bases for J; bases not matched to a gene: 16. The material sequenced was CD8+ T cells from cultured PBMCs, taken from culture after CMV antigen stimulation. The sequence derives from a human donor in good health (CMV status not recorded). Some clones in this sample may be carry-over from other donors' samples. The chain recombines TRBV7-2 with TRBJ2-1; 9 positions match TRBD1. The CDR3 sequence: CASSSFPPGQGFVEQFF. In DNA, the CDR3 is TGTGCCAGCAGCTCCTTTCCCCCGGGACAGGGTTTTGTTGAGCAGTTCTTC.